This record concerns one TCR beta chain sequence. This clonotype was observed many times. Its antigen is currently not known. No base quality values were provided; no much bigger clone lies one nucleotide off. These data come from a study of T cells in Graves' hyperthyroidism and ophthalmopathy (dated by TCRdb to the late 2010s). Notes on the research overall: Peripheral blood was sampled at the time of initial diagnosis, prior to any treatment. TCR V-J signatures able to tell the groups apart were searched for in a discovery cohort of 100 patients, of whom roughly 42 had Graves' ophthalmopathy and about 55 had stable Graves' hyperthyroidism. Prospective prediction of ophthalmopathy was tested in an independent validation cohort consisting of some 19 hyperthyroidism patients and around 16 patients who later progressed to ophthalmopathy. The 95 to 100 discovery patients were randomly split 7:3 into training and test sets. Thyroid tissue and blood T-cell repertoires from six Graves' hyperthyroidism patients were also compared in the study. After blood sampling, hyperthyroidism patients were treated with methimazole at a starting dose of 30 mg daily, and ophthalmopathy patients were treated with high-dose intravenous methylprednisolone. The paper reports TCR Vbeta CDR3 sequencing of 140 or so peripheral blood samples: approximately 41 ophthalmopathy, roughly 80 hyperthyroidism and around 17 progressor patients. The paper as a whole reports these results and caveats: Ophthalmopathy was separated from stable hyperthyroidism by a 13 V-J signature model, with roughly 88% sensitivity and approximately 84% specificity obtained in cross-validation and 80%/75% obtained in testing. In validation, the model predicted progression to ophthalmopathy a median of around 6.5 months before onset, with approximately 68% sensitivity and nearly 75% specificity. No statistical method was used to set the sample size in advance, and investigators knew the group allocation. Most expanded thyroid clonotypes (frequency above 0.001) were also detected in blood, suggesting blood repertoires may reflect thyroid immune responses.

TCR beta CDR3 regions were amplified from RNA transcripts. A first-round RT-PCR of the TCR CDR3 used the HTBI primer set with the Qiagen OneStep RT-PCR kit. Libraries were constructed in a second round of multiplex PCR, after which size selection and purification were carried out. Libraries were sequenced paired-end with 100 bp reads on an Illumina HiSeq2000. Per the authors' processing: SOAPnuke was used to process the raw data, with reads discarded if the reads contained adapters or uncalled bases, had a mean Phred below 15, or lacked an exact constant-primer or identifier match. High-quality paired reads were merged with COPE v1.2.5, and unique nucleotide sequences were defined as clonotypes. MiTCR v1.1 was used to align clonotypes to the IMGT TRBV, TRBD and TRBJ reference segments. Only V-J combinations with frequency above 0.0001, covering about 99% of repertoires, were analysed. The TCS score was defined as F50 (clonal expansion) divided by E x V (chaos), with BLOSUM62-based TCRdist calculated between CDR3 peptides within each V-J. Welch's t-statistics and random forest reduced 450 to 600 V-J features to roughly 13, which were used in a naive Bayes classifier (R e1071). TCRdb handled the public reads itself, with Q25 trimming in fastp and clone calling in MiXCR, and kept productive beta chains. Every entry covers one CDR3 protein and lists the most common genes and DNA from its rows. These V and J calls are TCRdb output, not the study's own analysis. The sample yields a few hundred thousand distinct CDR3 sequences; roughly 18% were counted once. The top ten clonotypes cover roughly 15% of the sample.

Ophthalmopathy patients had moderately to severely active disease, Clinical Activity Score of at least 3, NOSPECS grade of at least 4, and duration under 3 months. The study excluded patients with uncontrolled infections, other autoimmune diseases, pregnancy or lactation. Diagnoses relied on clinical symptoms, serum thyroxine and TRAb, thyroid ultrasound and orbital computed tomography. PBMCs were isolated from 7.5 to 10 ml of fresh peripheral blood by Ficoll-Paque density gradient centrifugation. Total RNA was extracted using Trizol reagent, and RNA quality was assessed on an Agilent 2100 Bioanalyzer. The trim is 1 base for V and 7 bases for J, with a gap of 14 bases between the germline ends. There are 14 amino acids in the CDR3, from cysteine to phenylalanine inclusive. Only the CDR3 DNA stays, 42 bases, in frame from base 1. Per the germline V gene (reference sequence), DFQATT is the CDR1 and SNEGSKA is the CDR2.

The material sequenced was blood. The clonotype was recovered from a woman aged 40 to 50 with Graves' ophthalmopathy. The receptor chain draws on TRBV20-1 and TRBJ1-5, with a tentative D gene TRBD1 over 5 matching bases. The DNA sequence follows: TGCAGTGCTAGAGTCGTCAGGGAGGGCCAGCCCCAGCATTTT. It translates as CSARVVREGQPQHF.